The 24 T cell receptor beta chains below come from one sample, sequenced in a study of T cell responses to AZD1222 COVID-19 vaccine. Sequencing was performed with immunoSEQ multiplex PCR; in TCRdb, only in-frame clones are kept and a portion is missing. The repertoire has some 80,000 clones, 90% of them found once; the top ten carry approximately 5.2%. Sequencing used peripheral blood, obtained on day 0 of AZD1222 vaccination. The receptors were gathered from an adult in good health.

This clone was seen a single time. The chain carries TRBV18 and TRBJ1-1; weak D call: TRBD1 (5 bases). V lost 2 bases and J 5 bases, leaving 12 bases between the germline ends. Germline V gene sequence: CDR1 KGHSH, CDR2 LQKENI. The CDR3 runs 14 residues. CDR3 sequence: CASSPGGGQTEAFF. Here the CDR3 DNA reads TGTGCCAGCTCACCAGGGGGAGGGCAAACTGAAGCTTTCTTT.

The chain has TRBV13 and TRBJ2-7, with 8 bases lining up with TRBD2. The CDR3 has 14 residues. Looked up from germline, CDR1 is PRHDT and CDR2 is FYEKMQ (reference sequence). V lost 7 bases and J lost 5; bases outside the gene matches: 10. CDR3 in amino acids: CASTRGGLADEQYF. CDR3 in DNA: TGTGCCAGCACCCGGGGGGGGCTGGCTGACGAGCAGTACTTC.

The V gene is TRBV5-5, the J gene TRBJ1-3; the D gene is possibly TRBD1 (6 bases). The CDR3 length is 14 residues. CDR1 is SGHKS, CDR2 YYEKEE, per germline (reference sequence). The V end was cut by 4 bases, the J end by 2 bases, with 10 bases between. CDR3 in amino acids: CASSLTGPGNTIYF. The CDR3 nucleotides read TGTGCCAGCAGCCTTACAGGGCCTGGAAACACCATATATTTT.

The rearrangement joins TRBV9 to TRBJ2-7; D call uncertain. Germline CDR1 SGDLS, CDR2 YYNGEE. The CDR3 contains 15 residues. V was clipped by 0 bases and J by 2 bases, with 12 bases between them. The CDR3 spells CASSVVPLGTYEQYF. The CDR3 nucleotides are TGTGCCAGCAGCGTAGTTCCTCTGGGCACCTACGAGCAGTACTTC.

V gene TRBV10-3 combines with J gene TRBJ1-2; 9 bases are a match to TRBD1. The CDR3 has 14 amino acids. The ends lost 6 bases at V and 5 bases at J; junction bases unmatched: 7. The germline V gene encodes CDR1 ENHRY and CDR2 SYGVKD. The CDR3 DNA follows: TGTGCCATCAGCCTCCGGGACAGGGATTATGGCTACACCTTC. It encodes CAISLRDRDYGYTF.

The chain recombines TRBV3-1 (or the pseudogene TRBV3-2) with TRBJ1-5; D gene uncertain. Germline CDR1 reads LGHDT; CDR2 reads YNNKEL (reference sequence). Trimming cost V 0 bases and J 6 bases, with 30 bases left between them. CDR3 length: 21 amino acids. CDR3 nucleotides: TGTGCCAGCAGCCAAGATAAAGGAGGGAGTAGGTTATTTGGGTTGAGTCAGCCCCAGCATTTT. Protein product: CASSQDKGGSRLFGLSQPQHF.

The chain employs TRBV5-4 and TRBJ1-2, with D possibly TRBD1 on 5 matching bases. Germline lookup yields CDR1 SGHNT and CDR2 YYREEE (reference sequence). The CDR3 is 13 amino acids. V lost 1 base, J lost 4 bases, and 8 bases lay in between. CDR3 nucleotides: TGTGCCAGCAGCTTGCCAGGGATCTATGGCTACACCTTC. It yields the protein CASSLPGIYGYTF.

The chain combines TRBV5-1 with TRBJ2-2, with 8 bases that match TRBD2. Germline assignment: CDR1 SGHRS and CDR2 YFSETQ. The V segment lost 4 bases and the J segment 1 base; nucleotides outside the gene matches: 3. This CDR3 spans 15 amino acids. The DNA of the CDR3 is TGCGCCAGCAGCCCGACTAGCGAGAACACCGGGGAGCTGTTTTTT. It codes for CASSPTSENTGELFF.

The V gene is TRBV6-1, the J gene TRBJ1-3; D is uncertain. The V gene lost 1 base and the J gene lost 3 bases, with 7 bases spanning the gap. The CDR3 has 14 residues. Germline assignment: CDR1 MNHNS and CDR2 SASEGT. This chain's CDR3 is CASSEGPIGNTIYF. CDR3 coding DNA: TGTGCCAGCAGTGAAGGGCCGATTGGAAACACCATATATTTT.

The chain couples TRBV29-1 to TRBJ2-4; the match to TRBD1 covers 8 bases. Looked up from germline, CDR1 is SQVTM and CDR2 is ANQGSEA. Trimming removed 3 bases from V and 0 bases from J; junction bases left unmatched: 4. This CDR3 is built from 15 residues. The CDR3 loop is CSVEDREIAKNIQYF. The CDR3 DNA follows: TGCAGCGTTGAGGACAGGGAGATAGCCAAAAACATTCAGTACTTC.

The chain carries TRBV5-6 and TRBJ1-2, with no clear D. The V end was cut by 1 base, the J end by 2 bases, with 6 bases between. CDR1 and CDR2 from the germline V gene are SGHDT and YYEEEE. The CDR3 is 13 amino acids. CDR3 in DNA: TGTGCCAGCAGCTTGAAACCCAACTATGGCTACACCTTC. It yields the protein CASSLKPNYGYTF.

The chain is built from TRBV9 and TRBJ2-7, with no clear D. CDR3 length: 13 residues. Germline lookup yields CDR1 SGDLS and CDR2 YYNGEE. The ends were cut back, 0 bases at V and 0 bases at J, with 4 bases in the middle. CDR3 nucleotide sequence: TGTGCCAGCAGCGTAGAGAGCTCCTACGAGCAGTACTTC. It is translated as CASSVESSYEQYF.

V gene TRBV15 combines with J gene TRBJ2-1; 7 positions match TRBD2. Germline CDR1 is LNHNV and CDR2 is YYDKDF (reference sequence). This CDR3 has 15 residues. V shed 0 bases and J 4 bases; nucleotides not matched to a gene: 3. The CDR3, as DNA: TGTGCCACCAGCAGAGATCAGGGAGGGTACAATGAGCAGTTCTTC. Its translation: CATSRDQGGYNEQFF.

This CDR3 reads CASSYSEESEQFF. The CDR3 coding sequence is TGTGCCAGCAGTTACTCTGAGGAAAGCGAGCAGTTCTTC. The chain couples TRBV6-5 to TRBJ2-1; the D is unclear. Germline loops: CDR1 MNHEY, CDR2 SVGAGI. Trimming took off 0 bases at V and 10 bases at J, with 10 bases between the two ends. This CDR3 spans 13 amino acids.

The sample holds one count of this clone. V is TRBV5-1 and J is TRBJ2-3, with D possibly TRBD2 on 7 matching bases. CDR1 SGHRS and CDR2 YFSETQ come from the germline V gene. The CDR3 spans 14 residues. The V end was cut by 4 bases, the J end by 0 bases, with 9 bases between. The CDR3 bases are TGCGCCAGCAGCGAGGGGGGGAGCACAGATACGCAGTATTTT. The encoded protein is CASSEGGSTDTQYF.

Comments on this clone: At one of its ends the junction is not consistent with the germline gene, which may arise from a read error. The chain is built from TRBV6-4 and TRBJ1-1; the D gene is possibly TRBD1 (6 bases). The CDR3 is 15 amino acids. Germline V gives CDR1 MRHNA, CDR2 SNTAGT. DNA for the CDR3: TGTGCCAGCAGAGACTCCGACAGGCGGAACACTGAAGCTTTCTTT. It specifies CASRDSDRRNTEAFF.

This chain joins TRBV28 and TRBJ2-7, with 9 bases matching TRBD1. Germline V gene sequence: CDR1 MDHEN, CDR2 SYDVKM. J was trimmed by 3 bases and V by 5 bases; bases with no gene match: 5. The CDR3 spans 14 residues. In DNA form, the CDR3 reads TGTGCCAGCAGTCCGGGACAGGGTCACTACGAGCAGTACTTC. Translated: CASSPGQGHYEQYF.

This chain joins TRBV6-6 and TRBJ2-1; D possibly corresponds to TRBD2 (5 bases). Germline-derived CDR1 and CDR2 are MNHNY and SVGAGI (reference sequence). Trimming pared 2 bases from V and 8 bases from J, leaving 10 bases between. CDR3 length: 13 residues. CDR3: CASSYRGSDEQFF. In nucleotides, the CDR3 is TGTGCCAGCAGTTACCGCGGGTCGGATGAGCAGTTCTTC.

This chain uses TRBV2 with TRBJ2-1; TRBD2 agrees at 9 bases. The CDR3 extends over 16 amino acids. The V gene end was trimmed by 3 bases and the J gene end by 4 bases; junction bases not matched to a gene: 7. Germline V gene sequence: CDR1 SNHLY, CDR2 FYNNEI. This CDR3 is CASSDRRGGAYNEQFF. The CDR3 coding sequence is TGTGCCAGCAGTGACCGTCGCGGGGGGGCTTACAATGAGCAGTTCTTC. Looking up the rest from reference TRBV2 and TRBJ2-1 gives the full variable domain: EPEVTQTPSHQVTQMGQEVILRCVPISNHLYFYWYRQILGQKVEFLVSFYNNEISEKSEIFDDQFSVERPDGSNFTLKIRSTKLEDSAMYFCASSDRRGGAYNEQFFGPGTRLTVL.

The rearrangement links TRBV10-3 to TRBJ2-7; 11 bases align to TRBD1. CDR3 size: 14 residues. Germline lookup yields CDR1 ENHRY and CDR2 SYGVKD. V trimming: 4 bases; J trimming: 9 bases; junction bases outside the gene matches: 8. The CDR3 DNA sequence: TGTGCCATCAGTGCAAACCCAGGACAGGGGGCGCAGTACTTC. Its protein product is CAISANPGQGAQYF.

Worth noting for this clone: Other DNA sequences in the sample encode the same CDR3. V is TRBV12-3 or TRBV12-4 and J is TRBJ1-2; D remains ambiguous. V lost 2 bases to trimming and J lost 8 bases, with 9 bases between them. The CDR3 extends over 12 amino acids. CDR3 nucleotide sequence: TGTGCCAGCAGTTTATCGGCGCGGGGCTACACCTTC. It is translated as CASSLSARGYTF.

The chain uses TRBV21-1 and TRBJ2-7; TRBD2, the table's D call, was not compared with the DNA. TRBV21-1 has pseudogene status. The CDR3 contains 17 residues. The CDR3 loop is CASSKVGRNLVRYEQYF. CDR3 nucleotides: TGTGCCAGCAGCAAAGTGGGTAGGAATCTTGTGAGGTACGAGCAGTACTTC.

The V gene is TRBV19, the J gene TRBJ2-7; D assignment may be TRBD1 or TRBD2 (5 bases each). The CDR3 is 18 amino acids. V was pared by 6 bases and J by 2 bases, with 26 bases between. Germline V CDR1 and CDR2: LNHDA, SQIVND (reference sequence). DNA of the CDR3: TGTGCCAGTAGCGATACATTCTTTGGGACCGGGGCCACCTACGAGCAGTACTTC. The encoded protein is CASSDTFFGTGATYEQYF.

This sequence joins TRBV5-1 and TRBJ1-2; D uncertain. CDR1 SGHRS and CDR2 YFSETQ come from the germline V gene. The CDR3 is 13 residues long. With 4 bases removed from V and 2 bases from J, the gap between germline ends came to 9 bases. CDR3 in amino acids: CASSEDGNYGYTF. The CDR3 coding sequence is TGCGCCAGCAGCGAGGACGGAAACTATGGCTACACCTTC.